The 31 T cell receptor beta chains presented below share a single source sample, sequenced in a study of cytomegalovirus exposure and HLA in healthy donors (TCRdb year 2017). Library preparation used the immunoSEQ multiplex PCR assay. For the multiplex PCR, a mixture combining 60 forward primers for TCR Vbeta segments and 13 reverse primers for TCR Jbeta segments was used. TCRdb holds this immuneACCESS table with in-frame rearrangements only. Some clones are missing; in checked studies, unresolved V genes explain under half, and the rest has no known cause. The sample yields some 150,000 clones; about 81% were counted once. The top ten clonotypes cover approximately 8.1% of the sample. The sequencing input was PBMCs. These receptors were obtained from a woman aged 50 to 65 in good health and CMV-seropositive.

V is TRBV5-1 and J is TRBJ2-1; 9 bases map to TRBD1. Germline CDR1 is SGHRS and CDR2 is YFSETQ. There are 15 residues in the CDR3. J lost 9 bases, V lost 4 bases, and 11 bases had no gene match. As DNA, the CDR3 is TGCGCCAGCAGCCTAACCGGGACAGGGAGTAGTGAGCAGTTCTTC. Translated: CASSLTGTGSSEQFF.

The chain joins TRBV30 to TRBJ1-1; D ambiguous. There are 13 residues in the CDR3. CDR1 is GTSNPN and CDR2 is SVGIG in the germline V gene (reference sequence). The germline V and J ends were trimmed by 0 bases and 7 bases, with 12 bases remaining between them. The CDR3 loop is CAWSVKRDNEAFF. As DNA, the CDR3 is TGTGCCTGGAGTGTAAAACGGGATAATGAAGCTTTCTTT.

This clone was counted a few times. The gene calls are TRBV6-6 and TRBJ2-7; no definite D call. From germline, CDR1 is MNHNY and CDR2 SVGAGI (reference sequence). The CDR3 extends over 15 amino acids. Trimming took off 4 bases at V and 5 bases at J, with 18 bases between the two ends. Here the CDR3 reads CASSSRTYSVNEQYF. The CDR3 bases are TGTGCCAGCAGTTCACGTACCTATTCGGTGAACGAGCAGTACTTC.

The V and J genes are TRBV9 and TRBJ2-2; 13 bases align to TRBD2. The CDR3 sequence is 19 residues long. Germline V gene sequence: CDR1 SGDLS, CDR2 YYNGEE. V was clipped by 1 base and J by 4 bases; unmatched bases: 10. Here the CDR3 reads CASSVSGTSGARVTGELFF. In DNA, the CDR3 is TGTGCCAGCAGCGTATCCGGGACTAGCGGGGCCCGGGTCACCGGGGAGCTGTTTTTT.

This clone was detected a few times. V gene TRBV18 combines with J gene TRBJ2-1; 10 bases line up with TRBD2. In germline, CDR1 is KGHSH, CDR2 LQKENI. V shed 3 bases, J shed 9 bases, and the junction held 8 bases outside the gene matches. The CDR3 runs to 15 residues. CDR3 bases: TGTGCCAGCTCACCGGAAGCGGGGGGGCTCGGTGAGCAGTTCTTC. Translation gives CASSPEAGGLGEQFF.

V gene TRBV7-8 combines with J gene TRBJ1-1; D is uncertain. V lost 5 bases, J lost 3 bases, and 13 bases lay in between. CDR3 size: 14 residues. The germline V gene has CDR1 SGHVS and CDR2 FQNEAQ. CDR3 residues: CASSRTPEDTEAFF. In DNA, the CDR3 is TGTGCCAGCAGCCGGACTCCAGAGGACACTGAAGCTTTCTTT.

The rearrangement uses TRBV5-6 and TRBJ1-2; D is perhaps TRBD1 (5 bases). Germline CDR1 reads SGHDT; CDR2 reads YYEEEE. Deletions cut 5 bases from V and 14 bases from J, with 16 bases between. CDR3 length: 11 amino acids. DNA for the CDR3: TGTGCCAGCAGACTAACAGGCCCCGCAACCTTC. Encoded protein: CASRLTGPATF.

The chain employs TRBV2 and TRBJ2-3; TRBD2 matches 7 bases. Trimming at V came to 4 bases and at J to 1 base, leaving 2 bases not matched to a gene. The CDR3 runs to 14 residues. Germline V gene sequence: CDR1 SNHLY, CDR2 FYNNEI. Written as DNA, the CDR3 is TGTGCCAGCAGTGCCAGCGGGGGCACAGATACGCAGTATTTT. Residues: CASSASGGTDTQYF.

The chain couples TRBV5-1 to TRBJ2-2; D might be TRBD1 (6 bases). The CDR3 totals 15 residues. V was pared by 0 bases and J by 0 bases, with 6 bases between. The V gene's germline CDR1 is SGHRS and CDR2 YFSETQ. CDR3 region: CASSLGTANTGELFF. CDR3 DNA: TGCGCCAGCAGCTTGGGGACAGCGAACACCGGGGAGCTGTTTTTT.

J is TRBJ1-1 and V is TRBV27; D gene unclear. The germline CDR1 and CDR2 sequences are MNHEY and SMNVEV (reference sequence). This CDR3 is 15 amino acids long. V gave up 0 bases and J gave up 2 bases, with 10 bases separating them. The CDR3 coding sequence is TGTGCCAGCAGTTTATCAGGAGTCGTTAACACTGAAGCTTTCTTT. Translating it yields CASSLSGVVNTEAFF.

V gene TRBV5-4 combines with J gene TRBJ2-7; 10 bases match TRBD1. The germline CDR1 and CDR2 sequences are SGHNT and YYREEE (reference sequence). V dropped 4 bases and J dropped 2; count of bases not matched to a gene: 9. The CDR3 runs to 16 residues. The CDR3 nucleotides read TGTGCCAGCAGCGTCCGGGACAGGGGACGGGCCTACGAGCAGTACTTC. This encodes CASSVRDRGRAYEQYF. The whole variable domain, remainder taken from reference TRBV5-4 and TRBJ2-7, is ETGVTQSPTHLIKTRGQQVTLRCSSQSGHNTVSWYQQALGQGPQFIFQYYREEENGRGNFPPRFSGLQFPNYSSELNVNALELDDSALYLCASSVRDRGRAYEQYFGPGTRLTVT.

This clone was counted a single time. The chain links TRBV4-1 to TRBJ2-7, with D unresolved. V lost 4 bases to trimming and J lost 0 bases, with 16 bases between them. Per germline, CDR1 MGHRA and CDR2 YSYEKL. There are 16 residues in the CDR3. The CDR3 is CASSRLELASSYEQYF. The CDR3 DNA follows: TGCGCCAGCAGCCGACTCGAGCTCGCAAGCTCCTACGAGCAGTACTTC.

The chain has TRBV7-2 and TRBJ2-7, with 7 bases identical to TRBD2. The CDR3 contains 15 residues. With 1 base clipped from V and 3 bases from J, the junction kept 6 bases outside the gene matches. Germline V lookup: CDR1 SGHTA, CDR2 FQGNSA. CDR3 bases: TGTGCCAGCAGCTTAGTGGGGGGGGTGAGCTACGAGCAGTACTTC. Translation: CASSLVGGVSYEQYF.

This clone showed up just once. The gene calls are TRBV5-1 and TRBJ1-2; a weak D match, TRBD1 (5 bases). Germline-derived CDR1 and CDR2 are SGHRS and YFSETQ. Trimming removed 0 bases from V and 4 bases from J, with 10 bases in between. There are 14 residues in the CDR3. The CDR3 region has the DNA TGCGCCAGCAGCTTGGAGACAGAAAGCTATGGCTACACCTTC. Encoded protein: CASSLETESYGYTF. Full variable domain (outside the CDR3, taken from reference TRBV5-1 and TRBJ1-2): KAGVTQTPRYLIKTRGQQVTLSCSPISGHRSVSWYQQTPGQGLQFLFEYFSETQRNKGNFPGRFSGRQFSNSRSEMNVSTLELGDSALYLCASSLETESYGYTFGSGTRLTVV.

V gene TRBV27 combines with J gene TRBJ1-1; D is possibly TRBD1 (6 bases). CDR1 is MNHEY and CDR2 is SMNVEV in the germline V gene (reference sequence). CDR3 size: 15 residues. Trimming removed 8 bases at V and 4 bases at J, with 20 bases between. The CDR3 protein is CASGRGRGDSTEAFF. The CDR3 DNA is TGTGCCAGCGGTAGGGGGAGGGGAGATTCCACTGAAGCTTTCTTT.

This clone was seen more than once but under ten times. The chain uses TRBV5-1 and TRBJ2-7; D is possibly TRBD2 (5 bases). Germline CDR1 is SGHRS and CDR2 is YFSETQ. The V end lost 4 bases, the J end lost 0 bases, and 14 bases lay between the germline ends. The CDR3 spans 15 residues. The CDR3 nucleotides read TGCGCCAGCAGCCTAGGCACTAGTACCTCCTACGAGCAGTACTTC. It yields the protein CASSLGTSTSYEQYF. Together with reference TRBV5-1 and TRBJ2-7, the CDR3 gives the full variable domain: KAGVTQTPRYLIKTRGQQVTLSCSPISGHRSVSWYQQTPGQGLQFLFEYFSETQRNKGNFPGRFSGRQFSNSRSEMNVSTLELGDSALYLCASSLGTSTSYEQYFGPGTRLTVT.

The gene calls are TRBV27 and TRBJ2-1; 8 positions match TRBD2. The J segment lost 5 bases and the V segment lost 1 base, leaving 7 bases of the junction unmatched. Germline V gene sequence: CDR1 MNHEY, CDR2 SMNVEV (reference sequence). The CDR3 runs to 16 residues. This CDR3 reads CASSLYPGGGNNEQFF. The CDR3 DNA follows: TGTGCCAGCAGTTTATACCCCGGGGGGGGTAACAATGAGCAGTTCTTC.

This sequence joins TRBV7-9 and TRBJ1-2; D not resolved. V was cut by 3 bases and J by 1 base, with 6 bases left in between. CDR3 length equals 13 residues. In germline, CDR1 is SEHNR, CDR2 FQNEAQ (reference sequence). CDR3 DNA: TGTGCCAGCAGCTTGGACTTTAACTATGGCTACACCTTC. Translation gives CASSLDFNYGYTF.

This clone was observed a few times. Within the sample, other DNA sequences also encode this same CDR3. The chain links TRBV7-2 to TRBJ1-3; D is undetermined. The length of the CDR3 is 12 residues. V lost 1 base and J 7 bases, leaving 5 bases between the germline ends. Looked up from germline, CDR1 is SGHTA and CDR2 is FQGNSA. This chain's CDR3 is CASSLVGNTIYF. CDR3 in DNA: TGTGCCAGCAGCTTAGTCGGGAACACCATATATTTT.

The V and J genes are TRBV18 and TRBJ2-1; 8 nucleotides align to TRBD1. This CDR3 is built from 16 residues. Germline trimming cut 0 bases from V and 5 bases from J; bases unmatched to any gene: 6. CDR1 KGHSH and CDR2 LQKENI come from the germline V gene. The chain's CDR3 is CASSPPGQDFNNEQFF. The CDR3 DNA reads TGTGCCAGCTCACCACCGGGACAGGATTTCAACAATGAGCAGTTCTTC.

The chain joins TRBV7-9 to TRBJ2-2; 11 positions match TRBD2. The CDR3 contains 16 residues. The germline gives CDR1 SEHNR, CDR2 FQNEAQ (reference sequence). The J segment lost 1 base and the V segment lost 3 bases, leaving 1 base of the junction unmatched. CDR3 loop: CASSFGTSGNTGELFF. The CDR3 DNA is TGTGCCAGCAGCTTCGGGACTAGCGGGAACACCGGGGAGCTGTTTTTT.

The chain is built from TRBV7-9 and TRBJ2-5; D is unresolved. V was shortened by 5 bases and J by 2 bases, with 9 bases between the two germline ends. CDR3 size: 13 residues. CDR1 and CDR2 from the germline V gene are SEHNR and FQNEAQ (reference sequence). DNA of the CDR3: TGTGCCAGCAGCCCAAATCAACAAGAGACCCAGTACTTC. It yields the protein CASSPNQQETQYF.

This clone was seen once. V is TRBV6-5 and J is TRBJ2-2; the D gene is possibly TRBD2 (6 bases). Germline values: CDR1 MNHEY, CDR2 SVGAGI. CDR3 size: 14 residues. V lost 6 bases and J lost 9, with 17 bases in between. The CDR3 sequence is CASRGSGDWRELFF. The CDR3, as DNA: TGTGCCAGCAGGGGTAGCGGAGATTGGCGGGAGCTGTTTTTT.

The rearrangement links TRBV7-2 to TRBJ1-6, with 8 positions matching TRBD1. CDR1 SGHTA and CDR2 FQGNSA come from the germline V gene. V was pared by 5 bases and J by 7 bases, with 1 base of the junction left unmatched. The CDR3 loop spans 13 amino acids. As DNA, the CDR3 is TGTGCCAGCAGCACAGGGGGGAATTCACCCCTCCACTTT. Translated: CASSTGGNSPLHF.

This rearrangement joins TRBV5-1 to TRBJ2-5, with 8 bases aligning to TRBD2. The germline CDR1 and CDR2 sequences are SGHRS and YFSETQ. The CDR3 has 14 residues. Trimming removed 3 bases from V and 5 bases from J; junction bases left unmatched: 6. CDR3 loop: CASSSRPGGETQYF. Written as DNA, the CDR3 is TGCGCCAGCAGCTCGAGACCGGGGGGGGAGACCCAGTACTTC.

This chain joins TRBV2 and TRBJ2-7; D is perhaps TRBD1 (5 bases). V was cut by 2 bases and J by 7 bases, with 15 bases left in between. Looked up from germline, CDR1 is SNHLY and CDR2 is FYNNEI. The CDR3 is made up of 14 amino acids. Written as DNA, the CDR3 is TGTGCCAGCAGTGAAATAAGGCAGGGCGGAGAGCAGTACTTC. It codes for CASSEIRQGGEQYF.

This chain connects TRBV4-3 to TRBJ2-6, with D tentatively TRBD2 (7 bases). From germline, CDR1 is LGHNA and CDR2 YSLEER. CDR3 length: 19 residues. Trimming removed 0 bases at V and 9 bases at J, with 24 bases between. The CDR3 reads CASSQESVTGAGEVNVLTF. Here the CDR3 DNA reads TGCGCCAGCAGCCAAGAATCGGTTACGGGGGCGGGGGAAGTCAACGTCCTGACTTTC.

In its sample, this clone was seen a few times. J is TRBJ1-2 and V is TRBV6-5; D may be TRBD1 (6 bases). Trimming took 6 bases from V and 2 from J, leaving 10 bases between them. The CDR3 runs 13 residues. CDR1 is MNHEY and CDR2 is SVGAGI in the germline V gene. In nucleotides, the CDR3 is TGTGCCAGCAGCCCCAGGGGAAACTATGGCTACACCTTC. Translating gives CASSPRGNYGYTF.

The rearrangement joins TRBV19 to TRBJ1-6, with TRBD1 identical over 7 bases. This CDR3 spans 15 amino acids. Per germline, CDR1 LNHDA and CDR2 SQIVND (reference sequence). Trimming cost V 3 bases and J 7 bases; bases outside gene matches: 6. The CDR3 loop is CASSMRGRKNSPLHF. The DNA for the CDR3 is TGTGCCAGTAGTATGAGGGGGCGCAAAAATTCACCCCTCCACTTT.

The rearrangement joins TRBV2 to TRBJ1-2; D may be TRBD1 (6 bases). This CDR3 spans 14 amino acids. Germline V gives CDR1 SNHLY, CDR2 FYNNEI. With 8 bases removed from V and 1 base from J, the gap between germline ends came to 14 bases. This CDR3 is CASRRDMINYGYTF. The CDR3 bases are TGTGCCAGCCGCCGGGACATGATTAACTATGGCTACACCTTC. The full variable domain, its missing parts supplied by reference TRBV2 and TRBJ1-2, is EPEVTQTPSHQVTQMGQEVILRCVPISNHLYFYWYRQILGQKVEFLVSFYNNEISEKSEIFDDQFSVERPDGSNFTLKIRSTKLEDSAMYFCASRRDMINYGYTFGSGTRLTVV.

The chain uses TRBV7-8 and TRBJ2-2; 11 bases line up with TRBD1. V lost 5 bases and J lost 4; bases outside the gene matches: 3. CDR1 is SGHVS, CDR2 FQNEAQ, per germline. The CDR3 is made up of 15 amino acids. The CDR3 DNA reads as TGTGCCAGCAGCGTCGGGACAGGGGGCACCGGGGAGCTGTTTTTT. Translating it yields CASSVGTGGTGELFF.